The clone carrying this TCR beta chain was counted between two and nine times. Unique molecular identifiers were used in preparing the TCRbeta library. TCRdb reprocessed the PCR reads via MiXCR and lists one record per CDR3 protein. There are some 220,000 distinct CDR3 sequences in the sample; 8.5% to 10% occur only once, and roughly 6.2% lies in the top ten. This sample is drawn from a study of T-cell reconstitution after alpha-beta-depleted transplantation in children. The source was PBMCs from the stem cell graft donor, collected from the stem cell graft. The receptor comes from a human donor who donated a stem cell graft to a child with acute lymphoblastic leukemia.

The CDR3 protein is CSAPPPGGATDTQYF. CDR3 nucleotide sequence: TGCAGTGCTCCGCCCCCCGGGGGAGCAACAGATACGCAGTATTTT. V gene TRBV20-1 combines with J gene TRBJ2-3, with a possible D match to TRBD2 (6 bases). V dropped 5 bases and J dropped 3 bases, with 18 bases sitting between them. In germline, CDR1 is DFQATT, CDR2 SNEGSKA (reference sequence). CDR3 length equals 15 residues.